These T cell receptor beta chains were read from a single sample in a study of metastatic and nonmetastatic thyroid tumors. TCRdb redid the clone calls on the PCR reads using MiXCR. The profile shows about 19,000 clones, approximately 40% of them singletons. The sample taken for sequencing was tumor tissue. The receptors derive from a female donor with papillary thyroid cancer or a benign thyroid nodule (not recorded which). Some clones in this sample may be carry-over from other donors' samples. Each CDR3 is given with its conserved first and last residue. A D gene is named only where the DNA matches it firmly. Some rows mark clone size as missing; the rest say once, few, many or name a class of expanded clone.

abundance	d_gene	v_gene	j_gene	CDR3aa	CDR3nt
NA	NA	TRBV6-1	TRBJ1-6	CASSAISYNSPLHF	TGTGCCAGCAGTGCTATATCCTATAATTCACCCCTCCACTTT
NA	TRBD1	TRBV28	TRBJ1-4	CASSSFDRDEKLFF	TGTGCCAGCAGTTCCTTCGACAGGGATGAAAAACTGTTTTTT
few	NA	TRBV27	TRBJ2-2	CASSFSLSGELFF	TGTGCCAGCAGTTTTTCCCTTTCCGGGGAGCTGTTTTTT
few	NA	TRBV12-3/TRBV12-4	TRBJ2-5	CASSLALEGTETQYF	TGTGCCAGCAGTTTAGCGCTCGAGGGGACAGAGACCCAGTACTTC
NA	TRBD2	TRBV11-3	TRBJ2-7	CASSLRASGGYEQYF	TGTGCCAGCAGCTTACGTGCTAGCGGGGGATACGAGCAGTACTTC
NA	NA	TRBV6-1	TRBJ2-1	CASSEGLGGLNEQFF	TGTGCCAGCAGTGAGGGACTTGGGGGGCTCAATGAGCAGTTCTTC
NA	NA	TRBV4-1	TRBJ1-3	CASSQEENTIYF	TGCGCCAGCAGCCAAGAGGAAAACACCATATATTTT
few	NA	TRBV6-1	TRBJ2-7	CASSELPSVHEQYF	TGTGCCAGCAGTGAACTCCCGTCGGTCCACGAGCAGTACTTC
NA	NA	TRBV3-1	TRBJ1-1	CASSHQGMLNTEAFF	TGTGCCAGCAGCCACCAGGGGATGCTGAACACTGAAGCTTTCTTT
NA	NA	TRBV11-2	TRBJ2-7	CASSRQGYEQYF	TGTGCCAGCAGCAGACAAGGCTACGAGCAGTACTTC
NA	NA	TRBV7-3	TRBJ1-2	CASSLAGEGYTF	TGTGCCAGCAGCTTAGCAGGGGAGGGCTACACCTTC
NA	TRBD1	TRBV12-5	TRBJ1-1	CASGLVSGQEDLNEAFF	TGTGCTAGTGGTTTGGTAAGTGGACAGGAAGACCTTAATGAAGCTTTCTTT
NA	NA	TRBV4-1	TRBJ1-4	CASSRGPNEKLFF	TGCGCCAGCAGCCGCGGACCTAATGAAAAACTGTTTTTT
NA	NA	TRBV20-1	TRBJ1-2	CSARDGGGYTF	TGCAGTGCTAGAGATGGAGGGGGCTACACCTTC
few	NA	TRBV6-1	TRBJ2-2	CASSEISRGTGELFF	TGTGCCAGCAGTGAAATCTCCCGGGGCACCGGGGAGCTGTTTTTT
once	NA	TRBV6-2/TRBV6-3	TRBJ1-5	CASRTGPNQPQHF	TGTGCCAGCAGGACCGGGCCCAATCAGCCCCAGCATTTT
few	TRBD1	TRBV28	TRBJ1-2	CASSPNRGRASDGYTF	TGTGCCAGCAGTCCTAACAGGGGGCGGGCATCTGATGGCTACACCTTC
NA	NA	TRBV6-1	TRBJ2-3	CASSERGGRPDTQYF	TGTGCCAGCAGTGAAAGGGGGGGGCGTCCAGATACGCAGTATTTT
hyperexpanded	TRBD1	TRBV10-3	TRBJ2-2	CAISDQQGLSTGELFF	TGTGCCATCAGTGACCAACAGGGGCTTTCCACCGGGGAGCTGTTTTTT
NA	NA	TRBV19	TRBJ1-5	CASSLGGPQHF	TGTGCCAGTAGTCTAGGGGGGCCCCAGCATTTT
NA	TRBD2	TRBV11-1	TRBJ2-3	CASSRRLAGGPDTQYF	TGTGCCAGCAGCAGACGACTAGCGGGAGGCCCAGATACGCAGTATTTT
NA	NA	TRBV7-9	TRBJ2-2	CASSLWTTGIGELFF	TGTGCCAGCAGCTTATGGACTACTGGGATCGGGGAGCTGTTTTTT
NA	TRBD2	TRBV11-2	TRBJ2-1	CASSRGTSGVNEQFF	TGTGCCAGCAGCCGCGGGACTAGCGGGGTAAATGAGCAGTTCTTC
few	NA	TRBV12-3/TRBV12-4	TRBJ2-2	CASTLSNTGELFF	TGTGCCAGCACTTTATCGAACACCGGGGAGCTGTTTTTT
NA	TRBD2	TRBV24-1	TRBJ2-2	CATSDTAGLTGELFF	TGTGCCACCAGTGATACAGCGGGACTCACCGGGGAGCTGTTTTTT
NA	NA	TRBV18	TRBJ2-3	CASSPTGYPGANTQYF	TGTGCCAGCTCCCCCACAGGGTACCCTGGGGCAAATACGCAGTATTTT
NA	NA	TRBV6-1	TRBJ1-2	CASSPGPNYGYTF	TGTGCCAGCAGCCCCGGGCCTAACTATGGCTACACCTTC
few	NA	TRBV12-3/TRBV12-4	TRBJ1-1	CASSFRGYEAFF	TGTGCCAGCAGTTTTAGGGGATATGAAGCTTTCTTT